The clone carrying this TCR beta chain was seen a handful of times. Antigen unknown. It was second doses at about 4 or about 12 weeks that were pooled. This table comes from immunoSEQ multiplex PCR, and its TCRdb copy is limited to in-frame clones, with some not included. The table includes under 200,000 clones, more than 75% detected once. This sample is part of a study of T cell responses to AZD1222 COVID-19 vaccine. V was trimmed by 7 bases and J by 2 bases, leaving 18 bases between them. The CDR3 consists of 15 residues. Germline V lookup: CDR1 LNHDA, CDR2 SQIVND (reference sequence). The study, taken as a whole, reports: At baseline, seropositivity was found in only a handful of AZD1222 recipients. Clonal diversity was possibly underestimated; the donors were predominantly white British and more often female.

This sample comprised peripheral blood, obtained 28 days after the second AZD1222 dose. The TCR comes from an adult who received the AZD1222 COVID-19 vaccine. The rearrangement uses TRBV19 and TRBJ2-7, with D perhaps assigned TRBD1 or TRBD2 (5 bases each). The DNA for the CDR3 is TGTGCCAGTACGGACGGGGCAGCAGCCCCCTACGAGCAGTACTTC. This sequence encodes CASTDGAAAPYEQYF.